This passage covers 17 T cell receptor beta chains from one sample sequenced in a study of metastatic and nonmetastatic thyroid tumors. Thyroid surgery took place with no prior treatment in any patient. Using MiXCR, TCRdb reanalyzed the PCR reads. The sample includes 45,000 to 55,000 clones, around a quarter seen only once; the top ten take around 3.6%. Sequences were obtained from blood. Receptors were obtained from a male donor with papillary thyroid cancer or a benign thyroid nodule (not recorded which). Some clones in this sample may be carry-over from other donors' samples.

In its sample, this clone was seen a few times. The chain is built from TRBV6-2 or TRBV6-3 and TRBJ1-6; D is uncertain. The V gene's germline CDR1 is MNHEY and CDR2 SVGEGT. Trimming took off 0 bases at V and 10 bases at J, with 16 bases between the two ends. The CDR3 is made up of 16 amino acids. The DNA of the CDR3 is TGTGCCAGCAGTTACTCGTATGGGGTCGCGAGATCACCCCTCCACTTT. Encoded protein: CASSYSYGVARSPLHF.

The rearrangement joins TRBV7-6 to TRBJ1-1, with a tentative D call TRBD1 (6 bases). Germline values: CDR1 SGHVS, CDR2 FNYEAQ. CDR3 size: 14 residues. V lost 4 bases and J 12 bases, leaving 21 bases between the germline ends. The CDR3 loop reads CASSYKAGGARTFF. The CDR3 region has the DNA TGTGCCAGCAGCTACAAAGCCGGGGGCGCGCGGACTTTCTTT.

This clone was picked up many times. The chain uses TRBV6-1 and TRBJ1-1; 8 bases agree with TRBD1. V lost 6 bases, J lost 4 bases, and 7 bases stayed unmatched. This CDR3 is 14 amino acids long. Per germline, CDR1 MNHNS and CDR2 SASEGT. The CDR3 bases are TGTGCCAGCAGGGCAGGGGGCGTGAGCACTGAAGCTTTCTTT. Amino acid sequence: CASRAGGVSTEAFF.

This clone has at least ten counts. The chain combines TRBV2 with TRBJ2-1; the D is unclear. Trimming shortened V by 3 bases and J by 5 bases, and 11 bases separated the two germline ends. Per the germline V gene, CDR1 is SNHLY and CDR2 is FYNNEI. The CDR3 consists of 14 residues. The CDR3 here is CASSDIIRDNEQFF. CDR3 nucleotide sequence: TGTGCCAGCAGTGATATAATCCGGGACAATGAGCAGTTCTTC.

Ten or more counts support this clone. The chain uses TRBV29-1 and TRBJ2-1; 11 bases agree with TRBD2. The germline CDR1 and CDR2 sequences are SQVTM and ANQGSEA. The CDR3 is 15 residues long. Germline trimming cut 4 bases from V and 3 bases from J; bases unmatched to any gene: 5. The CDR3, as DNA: TGCAGCGTTGCCCGACTAGCGGGACTCTACAATGAGCAGTTCTTC. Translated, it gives CSVARLAGLYNEQFF.

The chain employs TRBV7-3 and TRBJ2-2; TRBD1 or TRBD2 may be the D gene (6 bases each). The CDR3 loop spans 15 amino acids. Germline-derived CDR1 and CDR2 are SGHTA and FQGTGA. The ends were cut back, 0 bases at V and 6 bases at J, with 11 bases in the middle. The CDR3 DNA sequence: TGTGCCAGCAGCTTAACGGGGGGCTTTGCCGGGGAGCTGTTTTTT. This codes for CASSLTGGFAGELFF.

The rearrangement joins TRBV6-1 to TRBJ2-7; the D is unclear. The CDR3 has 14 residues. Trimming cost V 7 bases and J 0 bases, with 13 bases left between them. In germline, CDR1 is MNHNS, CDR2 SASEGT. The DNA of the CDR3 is TGTGCCAGCATCCGGACGGAAAGCTCCTACGAGCAGTACTTC. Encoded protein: CASIRTESSYEQYF.

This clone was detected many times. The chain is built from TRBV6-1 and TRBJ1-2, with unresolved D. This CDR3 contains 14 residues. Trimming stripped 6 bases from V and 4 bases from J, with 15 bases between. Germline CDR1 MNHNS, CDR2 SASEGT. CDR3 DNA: TGTGCCAGCAGGGATAGCAGGCGCGGCTATGGCTACACCTTC. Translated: CASRDSRRGYGYTF.

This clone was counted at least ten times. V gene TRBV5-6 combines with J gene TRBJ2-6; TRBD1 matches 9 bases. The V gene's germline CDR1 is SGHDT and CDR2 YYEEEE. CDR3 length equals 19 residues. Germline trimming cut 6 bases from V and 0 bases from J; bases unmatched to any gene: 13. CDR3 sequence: CASNPPPGTGPSGANVLTF. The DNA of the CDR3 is TGTGCCAGCAACCCCCCGCCCGGGACAGGGCCCTCTGGGGCCAACGTCCTGACTTTC.

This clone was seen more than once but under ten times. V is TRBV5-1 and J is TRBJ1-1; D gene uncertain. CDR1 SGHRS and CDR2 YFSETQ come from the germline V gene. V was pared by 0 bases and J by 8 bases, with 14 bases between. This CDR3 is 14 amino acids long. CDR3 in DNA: TGCGCCAGCAGCTTGGGAGCGACAAAGGCGGAAGCTTTCTTT. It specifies CASSLGATKAEAFF.

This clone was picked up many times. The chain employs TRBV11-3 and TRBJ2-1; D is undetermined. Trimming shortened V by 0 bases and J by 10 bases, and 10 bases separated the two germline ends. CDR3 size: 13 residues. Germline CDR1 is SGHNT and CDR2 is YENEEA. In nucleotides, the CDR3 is TGTGCCAGCAGCTTAGAGGGGTTTAGGGAGCAGTTCTTC. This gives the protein CASSLEGFREQFF.

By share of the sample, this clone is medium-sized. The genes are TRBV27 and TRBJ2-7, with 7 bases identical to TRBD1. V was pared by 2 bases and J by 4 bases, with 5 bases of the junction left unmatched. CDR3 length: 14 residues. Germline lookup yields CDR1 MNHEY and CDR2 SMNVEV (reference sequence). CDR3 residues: CASSLRGTAYEQYF. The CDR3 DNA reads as TGTGCCAGCAGTTTAAGAGGGACAGCTTACGAGCAGTACTTC.

The CDR3 spells CASSSGTDTQYF. The CDR3 DNA reads as TGCGCCAGCAGCTCCGGCACAGATACGCAGTATTTT. J is TRBJ2-3 and V is TRBV5-1; D is uncertain. This CDR3 spans 12 amino acids. Germline V lookup: CDR1 SGHRS, CDR2 YFSETQ. Trimming cost V 3 bases and J 1 base, with 3 bases left between them.

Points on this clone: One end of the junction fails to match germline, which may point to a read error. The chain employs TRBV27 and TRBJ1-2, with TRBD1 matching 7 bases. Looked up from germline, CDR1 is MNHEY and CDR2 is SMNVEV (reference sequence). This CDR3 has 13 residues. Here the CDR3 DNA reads TGTGCCAGCAGTCTACAGGGGAACTATGGATACACCTTC. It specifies CASSLQGNYGYTF.

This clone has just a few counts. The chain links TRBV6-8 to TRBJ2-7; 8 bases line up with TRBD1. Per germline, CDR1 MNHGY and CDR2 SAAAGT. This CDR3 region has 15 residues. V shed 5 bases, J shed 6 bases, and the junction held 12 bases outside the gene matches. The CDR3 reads CASSNRKDRESEQYF. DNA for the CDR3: TGTGCCAGCAGTAACAGGAAGGACAGGGAAAGCGAGCAGTACTTC.

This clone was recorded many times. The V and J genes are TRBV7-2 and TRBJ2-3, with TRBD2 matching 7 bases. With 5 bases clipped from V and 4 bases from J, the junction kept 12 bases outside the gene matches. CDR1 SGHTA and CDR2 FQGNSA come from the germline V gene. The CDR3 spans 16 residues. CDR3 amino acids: CASSPRLTGGADTQYF. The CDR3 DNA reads TGTGCCAGCAGCCCGAGACTAACGGGAGGTGCAGATACGCAGTATTTT. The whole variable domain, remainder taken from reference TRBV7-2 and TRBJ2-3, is GAGVSQSPSNKVTEKGKDVELRCDPISGHTALYWYRQSLGQGLEFLIYFQGNSAPDKSGLPSDRFSAERTGGSVSTLTIQRTQQEDSAVYLCASSPRLTGGADTQYFGPGTRLTVL.

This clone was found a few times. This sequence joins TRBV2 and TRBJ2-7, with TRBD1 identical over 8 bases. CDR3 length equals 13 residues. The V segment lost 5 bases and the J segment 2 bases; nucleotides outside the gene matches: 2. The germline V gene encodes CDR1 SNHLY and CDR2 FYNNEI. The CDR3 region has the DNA TGTGCCAGCAGTCGACAGGGGACCTACGAGCAGTACGTC. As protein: CASSRQGTYEQYV.